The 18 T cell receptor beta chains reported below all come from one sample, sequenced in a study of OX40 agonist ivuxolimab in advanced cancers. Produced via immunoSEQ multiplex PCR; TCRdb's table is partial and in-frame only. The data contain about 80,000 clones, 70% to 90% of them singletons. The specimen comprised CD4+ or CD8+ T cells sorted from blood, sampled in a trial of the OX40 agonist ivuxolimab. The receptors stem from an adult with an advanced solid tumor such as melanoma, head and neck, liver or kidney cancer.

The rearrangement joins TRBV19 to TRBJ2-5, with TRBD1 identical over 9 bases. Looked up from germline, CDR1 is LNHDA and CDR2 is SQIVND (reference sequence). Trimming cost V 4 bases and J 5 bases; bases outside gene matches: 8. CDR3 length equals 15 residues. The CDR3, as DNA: TGTGCCAGTAGTACCGGGGGACAGGGAGGGGAGACCCAGTACTTC. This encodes CASSTGGQGGETQYF.

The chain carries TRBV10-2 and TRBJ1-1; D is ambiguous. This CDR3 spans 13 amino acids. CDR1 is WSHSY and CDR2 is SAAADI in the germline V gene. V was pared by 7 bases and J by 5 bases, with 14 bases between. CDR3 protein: CASNVQATTEAFF. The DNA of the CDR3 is TGCGCCAGCAACGTTCAGGCGACAACTGAAGCTTTCTTT.

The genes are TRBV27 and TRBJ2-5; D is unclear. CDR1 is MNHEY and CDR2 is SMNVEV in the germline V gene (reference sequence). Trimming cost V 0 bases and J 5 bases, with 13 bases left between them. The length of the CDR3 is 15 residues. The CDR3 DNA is TGTGCCAGCAGTTTATCCCGCCAAAAGGGTGAGACCCAGTACTTC. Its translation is CASSLSRQKGETQYF.

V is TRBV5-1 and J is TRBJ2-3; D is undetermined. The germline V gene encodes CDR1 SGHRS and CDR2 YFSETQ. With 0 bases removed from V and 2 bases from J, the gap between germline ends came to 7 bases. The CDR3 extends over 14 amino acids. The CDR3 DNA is TGCGCCAGCAGCTTGGGCGGCTACACAGATACGCAGTATTTT. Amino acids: CASSLGGYTDTQYF. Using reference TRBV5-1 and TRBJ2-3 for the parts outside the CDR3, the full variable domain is KAGVTQTPRYLIKTRGQQVTLSCSPISGHRSVSWYQQTPGQGLQFLFEYFSETQRNKGNFPGRFSGRQFSNSRSEMNVSTLELGDSALYLCASSLGGYTDTQYFGPGTRLTVL.

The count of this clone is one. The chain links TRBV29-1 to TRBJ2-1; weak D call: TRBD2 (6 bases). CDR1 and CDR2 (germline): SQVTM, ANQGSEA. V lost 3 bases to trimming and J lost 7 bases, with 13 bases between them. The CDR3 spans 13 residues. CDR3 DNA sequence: TGCAGCGTTGAGGCGGGGTATCTAAATGAGCAGTTCTTC. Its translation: CSVEAGYLNEQFF.

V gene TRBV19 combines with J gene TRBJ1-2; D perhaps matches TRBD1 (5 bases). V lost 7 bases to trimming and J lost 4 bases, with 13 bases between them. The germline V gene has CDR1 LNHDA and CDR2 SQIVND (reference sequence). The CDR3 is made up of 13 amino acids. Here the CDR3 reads CASNLGASYGYTF. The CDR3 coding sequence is TGTGCCAGTAACCTCGGGGCCTCCTATGGCTACACCTTC.

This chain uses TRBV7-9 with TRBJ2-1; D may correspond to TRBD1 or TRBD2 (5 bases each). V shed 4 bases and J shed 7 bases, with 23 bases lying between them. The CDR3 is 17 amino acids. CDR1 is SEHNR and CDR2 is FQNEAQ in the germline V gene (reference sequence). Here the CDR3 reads CASSSPLGQGFPNEQFF. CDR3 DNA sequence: TGTGCCAGCAGCTCCCCACTAGGGCAGGGCTTCCCTAATGAGCAGTTCTTC. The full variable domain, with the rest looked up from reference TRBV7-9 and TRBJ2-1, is DTGVSQNPRHKITKRGQNVTFRCDPISEHNRLYWYRQTLGQGPEFLTYFQNEAQLEKSRLLSDRFSAERPKGSFSTLEIQRTEQGDSAMYLCASSSPLGQGFPNEQFFGPGTRLTVL.

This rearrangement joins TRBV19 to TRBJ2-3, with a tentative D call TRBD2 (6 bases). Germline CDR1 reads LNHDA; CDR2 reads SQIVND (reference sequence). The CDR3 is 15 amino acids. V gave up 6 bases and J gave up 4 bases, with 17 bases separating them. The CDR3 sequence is CASSPSSAQSDTQYF. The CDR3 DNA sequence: TGTGCCAGTAGCCCCTCTAGCGCCCAATCAGATACGCAGTATTTT.

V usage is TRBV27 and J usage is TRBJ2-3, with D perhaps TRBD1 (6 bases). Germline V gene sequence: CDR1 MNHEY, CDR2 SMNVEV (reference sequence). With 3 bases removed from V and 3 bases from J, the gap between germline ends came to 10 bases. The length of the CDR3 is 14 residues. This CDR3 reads CASSLGAPTDTQYF. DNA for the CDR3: TGTGCCAGCAGTTTGGGGGCCCCGACAGATACGCAGTATTTT.

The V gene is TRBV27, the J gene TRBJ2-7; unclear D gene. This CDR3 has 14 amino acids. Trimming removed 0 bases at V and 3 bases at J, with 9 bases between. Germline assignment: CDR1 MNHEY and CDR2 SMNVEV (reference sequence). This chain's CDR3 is CASSLSRLDYEQYF. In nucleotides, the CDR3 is TGTGCCAGCAGTTTATCCCGGCTGGACTACGAGCAGTACTTC.

The CDR3 reads CASRRTGAEDTIYF. The CDR3 coding sequence is TGTGCCAGTAGGCGGACAGGGGCTGAGGACACCATATATTTT. V is TRBV19 and J is TRBJ1-3, with 9 bases identical to TRBD1. Germline V gene lookup returns CDR1 LNHDA and CDR2 SQIVND (reference sequence). The V gene end was trimmed by 6 bases and the J gene end by 8 bases; junction bases not matched to a gene: 8. This CDR3 spans 14 amino acids.

The CDR3 is CASSVTGTGASGNTIYF. As DNA, the CDR3 is TGTGCCAGCAGCGTCACCGGGACAGGGGCCTCTGGAAACACCATATATTTT. The rearrangement joins TRBV9 to TRBJ1-3; 10 bases map to TRBD1. Germline CDR1 and CDR2: SGDLS and YYNGEE. The CDR3 totals 17 residues. V lost 2 bases and J lost 0; bases outside the gene matches: 5.

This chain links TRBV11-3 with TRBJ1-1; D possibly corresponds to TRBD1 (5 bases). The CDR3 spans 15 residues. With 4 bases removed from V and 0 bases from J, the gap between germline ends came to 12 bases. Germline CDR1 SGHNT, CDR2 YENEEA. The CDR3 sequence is CASSSSGQLNTEAFF. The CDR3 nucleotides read TGTGCCAGCAGCTCAAGCGGACAACTGAACACTGAAGCTTTCTTT.

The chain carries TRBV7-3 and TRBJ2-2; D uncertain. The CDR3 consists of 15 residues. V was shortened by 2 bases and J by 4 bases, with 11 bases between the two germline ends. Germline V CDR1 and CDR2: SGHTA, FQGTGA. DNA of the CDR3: TGTGCCAGCAGCTTAGGCTCCTCGAGCACCGGGGAGCTGTTTTTT. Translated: CASSLGSSSTGELFF.

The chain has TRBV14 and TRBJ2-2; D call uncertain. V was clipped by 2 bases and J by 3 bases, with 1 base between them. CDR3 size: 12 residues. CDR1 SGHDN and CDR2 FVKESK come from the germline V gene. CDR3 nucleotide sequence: TGTGCCAGCAGCCAATACACCGGGGAGCTGTTTTTT. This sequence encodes CASSQYTGELFF.

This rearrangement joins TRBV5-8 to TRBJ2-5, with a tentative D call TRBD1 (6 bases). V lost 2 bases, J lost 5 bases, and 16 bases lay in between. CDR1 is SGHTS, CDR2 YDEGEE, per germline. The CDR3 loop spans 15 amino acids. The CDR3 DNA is TGTGCCAGCAGCTTACAGGGTTGGCAGGAGGAGACCCAGTACTTC. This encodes CASSLQGWQEETQYF.

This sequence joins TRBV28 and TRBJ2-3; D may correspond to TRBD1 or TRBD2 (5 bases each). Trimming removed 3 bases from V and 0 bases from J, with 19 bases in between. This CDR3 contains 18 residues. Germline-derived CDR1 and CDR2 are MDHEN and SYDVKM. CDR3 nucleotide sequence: TGTGCCAGCAGTTTGATAGGGCTTGGGGGAGCTAGCACAGATACGCAGTATTTT. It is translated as CASSLIGLGGASTDTQYF. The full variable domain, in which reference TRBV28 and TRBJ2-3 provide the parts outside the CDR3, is DVKVTQSSRYLVKRTGEKVFLECVQDMDHENMFWYRQDPGLGLRLIYFSYDVKMKEKGDIPEGYSVSREKKERFSLILESASTNQTSMYLCASSLIGLGGASTDTQYFGPGTRLTVL.

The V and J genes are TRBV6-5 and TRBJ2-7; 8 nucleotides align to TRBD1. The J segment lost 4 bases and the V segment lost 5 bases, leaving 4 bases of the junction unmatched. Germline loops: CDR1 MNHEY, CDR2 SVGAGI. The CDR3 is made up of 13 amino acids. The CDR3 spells CASSRQGRYEQYF. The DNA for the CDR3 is TGTGCCAGCAGTCGACAGGGGCGTTACGAGCAGTACTTC.